This TCR beta chain is drawn from a study of control samples from healthy donors and cancer patients (TCRdb year 2020). Points on this clone: What this receptor recognizes is not known. The input lacks base qualities; no much larger clone sits a single base away.

The library was prepared using the immunoSEQ multiplex PCR assay. TCRdb re-hosts the immuneACCESS table, in-frame sequences only. Its copies lack some clones; in the studies checked, an unresolved V gene accounts for under half of them, and the cause for the rest is not known. This sample comprises about 92,000 clones, approximately 78% of them detected only once. The ten largest make up around 9.5% of the sample. The sequencing input was blood. The clonotype was recovered from a woman aged 60-75 years in good health.

The CDR3: CASSLRQGGTEAFF. In nucleotides, the sequence is TGTGCCAGCAGCCTCCGACAGGGAGGGACTGAAGCTTTCTTT. Recombination connected TRBV28 to TRBJ1-1, with TRBD1 matching 7 junction bases. Looking up the germline V gene yields CDR1 MDHEN and CDR2 SYDVKM. Clipping removes 6 bases from V and 5 bases from J, with 9 as the unmatched junction base count. The CDR3 contains 14 residues, cysteine and phenylalanine counted. Only CDR3 DNA remains: 42 bases, in frame from the first base.